This entry features one TCR beta chain sequence. This receptor's antigen is unknown. The CDR3 holds 16 amino acids from the cysteine to the phenylalanine. Just the 48-base CDR3 DNA is kept, in frame starting at base 1. Cut back by 1 base and 0 bases, the V and J ends lie 13 bases apart. As encoded in the germline V gene, CDR1 is KGHSY while CDR2 is FQNENV. Receptors were amplified or captured by the immunoSEQ multiplex PCR assay. For the multiplex PCR, a mixture combining 60 forward primers for TCR Vbeta segments and 13 reverse primers for TCR Jbeta segments was used. The CDR3 region of rearranged TCR beta genes was amplified from genomic DNA by a multiplex PCR assay. Amplified TCR beta libraries were sequenced as 87-base-pair reads on the Illumina HiSeq System. Processing in the source paper ran as follows. In a later analysis, 70 million to 95 million unique TCR beta chains were counted across the 650 to 700 repertoires, and roughly 10 million of these chains were shared by at least two donors. To remove PCR and sequencing errors, raw reads were error-corrected and collapsed into unique sequences using a nearest-neighbor algorithm that merged closely related sequences. Alignment of CDR3 sequences to IMGT reference sequences was used to assign V, D and J gene segments. For a sequence to be retained, at least a six-nucleotide match to both a V gene segment and a J gene segment was required. Rearrangements were called productive when the CDR3 lacked stop codons and stayed in frame with V and J; all others were non-productive. CDR3 was defined according to IMGT convention as the region running from the second conserved V-encoded cysteine to the conserved J-encoded phenylalanine. Sequences without an unambiguous match to a single V gene segment were excluded from the earlier analysis of 450 to 650 of the donors. An earlier analysis of around 600 of the donors classified V segments as functional when productive rearrangements were above 56.7% and as segregating when the standard deviation between donors was above 5%. A statistical classification framework was built to diagnose cytomegalovirus status from the catalog of TCR beta chain sequences. In a later analysis, V and J genes were assigned by comparing TCR nucleotide sequences against IMGT/GENE-DB human TR gene sequences. Using the TCRdist pipeline, a later analysis assigned CDR3 sequences along with most-parsimonious VDJ recombination scenarios. In a later analysis, each TCR beta chain was defined by its CDR3 amino acid sequence together with its V-gene family, and reads lacking a unique V-gene family were excluded. A later analysis removed 600 or so highly shared, low-generation-probability nucleotide sequences to deal with suspected cross-contamination and a sequencing artifact. In a later analysis, a clonal expansion index for each public chain was calculated from normalized within-repertoire ranks of inferred template counts. A later analysis computed generation probabilities with a VDJ recombination model fitted to out-of-frame rearrangements, and checked the results against IGoR. In a later analysis, hypergeometric tests were used to score TCR-TCR, TCR-HLA and TCR-CMV co-occurrence, with a repertoire-size bias correction applied to TCR pairs. To estimate false discovery rates, a later analysis permuted the HLA or CMV assignments 20 times. In a later analysis, co-occurring TCRs were grouped with DBSCAN, and TCRdist sequence similarity was added when clustering was performed within HLA-allele-positive subsets. Repertoires with fewer than 30,000 or more than 120,000 public chains were left out of co-occurrence clustering, as were five repertoires with anomalous nucleotide sharing. The clones in this table, taken by TCRdb from immuneACCESS, are in-frame only. Not every clone is retained; where verified, under half of the shortfall comes from an unresolved V gene, and the cause of the rest is unknown. That table is the source of V, J and clone size, and D and trimming were worked out from the DNA. This sample's listing comprises roughly 120,000 clones. The ten largest clones capture 3.7% of the sample.

This specimen comes from a study of cytomegalovirus exposure and HLA in healthy donors (dated by TCRdb to the late 2010s). Regarding the research as a whole: An earlier analysis of some 600 of the donors reported over 250 Gb of sequence data and 117 million unique TCR beta sequences obtained from around 170 million T cells. Around 320 gigabases of sequencing data and 70 million to 85 million unique TCR sequences were included in an early release covering about 600 HLA-typed donors. The genetic ancestry cluster associated with self-reported Caucasian donors included 81% of the 398 genotyped donors. The study aimed to test whether signatures of past pathogen exposure could be identified by cataloging public T cell receptors. The study profiled the T cell repertoires of fewer than 850 subjects by immunosequencing and related them to cytomegalovirus serostatus. Besides the first cohort of 550 to 750 subjects, a separate validation cohort made up of 95 to 150 different subjects was used. High-throughput TCR immunosequencing, statistical association of individual TCRs with disease status, and machine learning were combined to predict cytomegalovirus infection status. To study patterns of TCR occurrence, a later analysis re-analyzed previously published TCR beta repertoires from 650 to 750 donors and added high-resolution HLA genotyping. Rather than using new phenotypic data, the later analysis identified candidate immune exposures from TCR beta sequences and from how often those sequences occurred across donors. To decide whether each TCR beta V gene segment behaved as functional or pseudogenic, an earlier analysis of some 600 of the donors relied on high-throughput TCR beta sequencing. Alongside the repertoire data, information on donor age, sex, ethnicity and CMV serostatus was compiled. A later genetic analysis used genome-wide SNP genotypes for about three fifths of the 666 donors, treating that subset as a discovery cohort. Every repertoire in the discovery cohort had been generated on one and the same sequencing platform. HLA typing included class I and class II loci at four-digit resolution. Typing coverage varied by locus: about 629-630 donors for A, B, C, DRB1 and DQB1; more than 500 for DQA1; 606 for DPA1; around 490 for DPB1. Four to six DR-DQ haplotypes were handled as single units for association and clustering, since linkage in the cohort was strong. Across about 380 genotyped donors of the cohort, an average of about 250,000 unique TCR beta nucleotide sequences per donor were sequenced, and approximately 17% of those sequences were non-productive.

The cohort consisted of 600 to 750 healthy bone marrow donors. All cohort members were sampled while nominally healthy, although unrecorded immune exposures were likely present. The donor was CMV seronegative and was included in the group of about 400 seronegative cohort members. Each donor provided a peripheral blood sample, and peripheral blood mononuclear cells were used for TCR beta sequencing. Genomic DNA was extracted from the blood cell samples with the Qiagen DNeasy Blood Extraction Kit. Study-wide conclusions, independent of this receptor: The authors suggested that the approach could potentially be generalized to other disease states and immunological phenotypes. In an earlier analysis of approximately 590 of the donors, most TCR beta V segments appeared in productive rearrangements about 87% or about 30% of the time, broadly matching IMGT annotations. According to a later genetic analysis, donors in an Asian-associated ancestry cluster had fewer N-insertions in productive TCRs than the approximately 690-donor mean. CMV serostatus was the only immune exposure information available for the cohort. Because some donors lacked HLA typing at each locus, the association tests relied only on the typed subset. A total of fewer than 200 TCR beta chains were listed by the study as associated with cytomegalovirus. Because counts were too low, roughly 18 rarely observed V segments, including chromosome 9 orphons, were left out of the earlier analysis of 500 to 650 of the donors. The classifier was reported to diagnose cytomegalovirus status with high specificity and sensitivity in both the original cohort and the validation cohort. The sequencing pipeline was judged likely to have produced a cluster of highly shared sequence variants as a technical artifact. Several of the top co-occurrence clusters appeared to be linked to parvovirus B19, influenza, CMV and Epstein-Barr virus, according to a later analysis. V-gene and J-gene trimming of TCR beta chains was associated with a missense DCLRE1C variant in a later genetic analysis, and the association was replicated in an independent cohort. Correlated functional status among segregating V segments might reflect linkage disequilibrium, but an unknown experimental factor could not be ruled out. A later analysis found that HLA-associated TCR beta chains were more clonally expanded and had lower generation probabilities than equally common non-associated chains. Across donors, most TCR sequences were observed very rarely, whereas some public TCRs were present in many individuals. A later analysis found that most CMV-associated TCR beta chains appeared HLA-restricted, with HLA associations seemingly driven largely by CMV exposure. Three of the identified cytomegalovirus-associated TCR beta chains were confirmed in vitro to be specific for cytomegalovirus antigens. This cohort had only TCR beta chains sequenced, and the lack of alpha or paired-chain data limited which features could be detected. The 87-base-pair reads could not distinguish some IMGT-functional V segments, including TRBV6-2 and TRBV6-3, so those segments were excluded. When HLA alleles, especially DR and DQ, strongly co-occurred, attributing TCR associations to individual alleles was difficult. A later analysis found that TCR association rates varied across HLA loci, with DRB1 alleles showing the most associated TCRs and HLA-C alleles the fewest. Specific HLA alleles were associated with roughly 17,000 TCR beta sequences at a false discovery rate of 0.05 in a later analysis. A further reported finding was that TCR beta sequences accurately predicted the HLA-A and HLA-B alleles for most subjects in the first cohort. Presence/absence analyses assumed roughly uniform sequencing depth across donors, an assumption that may not hold.

The clonotype was recovered from a man aged 25-40 years in good health and CMV-seronegative. The sequence joins TRBV16 to TRBJ2-7; perhaps TRBD2 is the D gene, with 5 bases matching. Sequenced: PBMCs. The CDR3 protein: CASSQLKLGDSYEQYF. The DNA reads as follows: TGTGCCAGCAGCCAATTAAAGTTGGGAGACTCCTACGAGCAGTACTTC.